The 2 T cell receptor beta chains reported below all come from one sample, sequenced in a study of CD8 T cells in ankylosing spondylitis. Whole-study results and caveats: What seemed typical of ankylosing spondylitis blood was a TCR beta motif built from roughly eight highly homologous variants.

TCRdb reanalysed the 5' RACE reads using MiXCR and keeps one entry per CDR3 protein. The sample includes about 440,000 distinct CDR3 sequences, 17% of them seen just once. The antigens for these receptors are not known. Sequencing used blood, either unsorted or a sorted T cell fraction (not recorded which). The source of these receptors is a male donor with ankylosing spondylitis.

V and J are TRBV5-1 and TRBJ2-7, with D tentatively TRBD2 (7 bases). Per the germline V gene, CDR1 is SGHRS and CDR2 is YFSETQ. The CDR3 is 15 amino acids. V was cut by 3 bases and J by 2 bases, with 15 bases left in between. The CDR3 sequence: CASSWLEGGAYEQYF. For the CDR3, the DNA is TGCGCCAGCAGCTGGCTGGAGGGGGGGGCCTACGAGCAGTACTTC.

V and J are TRBV5-1 and TRBJ2-1, with a possible D match to TRBD2 (6 bases). This CDR3 comprises 16 residues. The V gene's germline CDR1 is SGHRS and CDR2 YFSETQ. Trimming cost V 7 bases and J 6 bases, with 23 bases left between them. Written as DNA, the CDR3 is TGCGCCAGCCGCCGAAGGGGCTCCGGAGGGTCCAATGAGCAGTTCTTC. It is translated as CASRRRGSGGSNEQFF.